Reported below is one T cell receptor (beta chain). This clonotype was seen many times. Its target antigen remains unknown. The sample holds no much larger clone one base away, and base qualities are not on file. TCRdb names Illumina HiSeq 2500 as the instrument used. Quantitative 5'-RACE with molecular barcodes was used to prepare TCR beta libraries. On the authors' methods: A new computational method, built on a probabilistic model of VDJ rearrangement, was used to identify disease-linked TCR variants. The raw public reads went through TCRdb reprocessing: fastp at Q25, MiXCR clone calling, in-frame beta chains kept. Identical CDR3 protein sequences are pooled into one entry, listed with their most common genes and DNA. The V and J calls, along with clone size, are taken from TCRdb and not from the paper's own processing. Here the sample has roughly 700,000 distinct CDR3 sequences; around a fifth occur a single time. Of the sample, about a fifth is held by the ten largest clones.

Including cysteine and phenylalanine, the CDR3 has 13 amino acids. Only CDR3 DNA is held: 39 bases, read in frame from base 1. V gives up 1 base and J gives up 5 bases, and the segment between their germline ends measures 6 bases. Per the germline V gene, SGHRS is the CDR1 and YFSETQ is the CDR2. The data were obtained in a study of CD8 T cells in ankylosing spondylitis (TCRdb year 2017). For the wider study: T cell receptor beta repertoires were profiled in healthy donors and ankylosing spondylitis patients so that disease-linked TCR variants could be found. The full study cohort was made up of 25 ankylosing spondylitis patients and around 100 healthy donors. Samples of peripheral blood were taken, and for ankylosing spondylitis patients, synovial fluid was collected as well. Beyond this particular receptor, the publication reports: The disease-linked clones were reported as significantly enriched in matched synovial fluid samples from ankylosing spondylitis patients. Some motif variants were previously reported in synovial fluid and blood of reactive arthritis patients, suggesting common disease-initiation mechanisms. Blood from ankylosing spondylitis patients appeared to be characterized by a TCR beta motif composed of eight or nine highly homologous amino acid variants. The disease-linked clones showed a CD8+ phenotype and occurred at relatively low frequencies in peripheral blood.

Sequences were obtained from blood, either unsorted or a sorted T cell fraction (not recorded which). The receptor was derived from a male donor with ankylosing spondylitis. The chain links TRBV5-1 with TRBJ2-2; TRBD1 is a possible D gene, resting on 5 matching bases. DNA sequence: TGCGCCAGCAGCTTGCAGGGAACCGGGGAGCTGTTTTTT. Translated, this is CASSLQGTGELFF.